A single sample is the source of the 29 T cell receptor beta chains below, sequenced in a study of T cell clones after liver transplantation. Sequencing was performed with immunoSEQ multiplex PCR; in TCRdb, only in-frame clones are kept and a portion is missing. The sample lists approximately 100,000 clones, 75% to 90% seen once, with 0.99% in the top ten. The sample here was CD4+ T cells from blood, taken before liver transplant. Receptors originate from a human donor who received a liver transplant.

This sequence joins TRBV5-1 and TRBJ2-1; D might be TRBD1 (6 bases). Germline lookup yields CDR1 SGHRS and CDR2 YFSETQ. This CDR3 has 16 residues. The ends were cut back, 1 base at V and 6 bases at J, with 17 bases in the middle. Here the CDR3 reads CASSLRVAGARNEQFF. The CDR3 coding sequence is TGCGCCAGCAGCTTGAGGGTTGCAGGGGCCCGCAATGAGCAGTTCTTC.

This chain uses TRBV6-5 with TRBJ1-2, with D perhaps matching TRBD1 (5 bases). V was pared by 6 bases and J by 4 bases, with 12 bases between. The CDR3 is 13 amino acids. Per the germline V gene, CDR1 is MNHEY and CDR2 is SVGAGI. The CDR3 DNA follows: TGTGCCAGCAGGGGTGAGGGGCTCTATGGCTACACCTTC. It codes for CASRGEGLYGYTF.

This sequence joins TRBV11-1 and TRBJ1-2; maybe TRBD1 (5 bases). The CDR3 consists of 13 residues. Deletions cut 1 base from V and 7 bases from J, with 10 bases between. Germline V CDR1 and CDR2: SGHAT, FQDESV (reference sequence). CDR3 amino acids: CASSLVDSGGYTF. The CDR3 coding sequence is TGTGCCAGCAGCTTAGTTGACAGCGGTGGCTACACCTTC.

The chain employs TRBV6-5 and TRBJ1-1; D might be TRBD1 (6 bases). From germline, CDR1 is MNHEY and CDR2 SVGAGI. This CDR3 contains 14 residues. Between the trimmed V and J ends, which lost 6 bases and 5 bases, there was a span of 16 bases. Here the CDR3 DNA reads TGTGCCAGCAGGGAGCAGGGGAGGAAGACTGAAGCTTTCTTT. Amino acids: CASREQGRKTEAFF.

With regard to this clone: Other nucleotide sequences from this sample produce the same CDR3. The chain couples TRBV6-5 to TRBJ1-2; D may be TRBD1 (5 bases). Germline V lookup: CDR1 MNHEY, CDR2 SVGAGI. V was shortened by 9 bases and J by 1 base, with 9 bases between the two germline ends. The CDR3 sequence is 12 residues long. Here the CDR3 reads CASSRDNYGYTF. CDR3 nucleotides: TGTGCCAGTTCCAGGGATAACTATGGCTACACCTTC.

V is TRBV15 and J is TRBJ2-2; possibly TRBD1 or TRBD2 for D (5 bases each). Between the trimmed V and J ends, which lost 1 base and 4 bases, there was a span of 13 bases. CDR3 length: 16 residues. Germline V gene sequence: CDR1 LNHNV, CDR2 YYDKDF (reference sequence). CDR3 coding DNA: TGTGCCACCAGCAGAGCGGTTGGGACCTCCACCGGGGAGCTGTTTTTT. This encodes CATSRAVGTSTGELFF.

The chain carries TRBV28 and TRBJ1-4; 9 bases are a match to TRBD1. V was pared by 6 bases and J by 5 bases, with 7 bases of the junction left unmatched. This CDR3 contains 15 residues. Germline values: CDR1 MDHEN, CDR2 SYDVKM. CDR3 nucleotide sequence: TGTGCCAGCAGGCCTATCGGGACAGGGAATGAAAAACTGTTTTTT. It codes for CASRPIGTGNEKLFF.

This clone was observed at least ten times. The chain uses TRBV27 and TRBJ1-2, with D perhaps TRBD1 (5 bases). The CDR3 is 13 residues long. The V end lost 5 bases, the J end lost 3 bases, and 10 bases lay between the germline ends. Germline CDR1 is MNHEY and CDR2 is SMNVEV (reference sequence). CDR3 coding DNA: TGTGCCAGCAGTAAACCGGGACACTATGGCTACACCTTC. It is translated as CASSKPGHYGYTF.

The V call is TRBV29-1, the J call TRBJ1-2; D gene uncertain. Germline CDR1 SQVTM, CDR2 ANQGSEA. This CDR3 comprises 11 residues. Trimming took off 1 base at V and 4 bases at J, with 4 bases between the two ends. In DNA form, the CDR3 reads TGCAGCGTTGAAGTAATCTATGGCTACACCTTC. It yields the protein CSVEVIYGYTF.

This rearrangement joins TRBV18 to TRBJ2-7; TRBD2 agrees at 9 bases. In germline, CDR1 is KGHSH, CDR2 LQKENI. CDR3 length equals 21 residues. Trimming removed 0 bases from V and 3 bases from J; junction bases left unmatched: 21. The CDR3 reads CASSPPITSGWGSGGHYEQYF. The CDR3 nucleotides are TGTGCCAGCTCACCACCAATCACCTCAGGGTGGGGTAGCGGGGGTCACTACGAGCAGTACTTC.

V and J are TRBV20-1 and TRBJ1-1; D is unclear. CDR3 length: 11 amino acids. Per the germline V gene, CDR1 is DFQATT and CDR2 is SNEGSKA (reference sequence). V was shortened by 1 base and J by 8 bases, with 8 bases between the two germline ends. CDR3 sequence: CSARVVGEAFF. For the CDR3, the DNA is TGCAGTGCTAGAGTAGTCGGAGAAGCTTTCTTT.

This clone was seen a few times. The V call is TRBV27, the J call TRBJ1-5, with a weak D call TRBD1 (6 bases). Germline V gene data show CDR1 as MNHEY and CDR2 as SMNVEV (reference sequence). This CDR3 is built from 15 residues. Trimming pared 3 bases from V and 6 bases from J, leaving 15 bases between. For the CDR3, the DNA is TGTGCCAGCAGTTTTGGTTCAGGGGTTGGTCAGCCCCAGCATTTT. This codes for CASSFGSGVGQPQHF.

The chain recombines TRBV28 with TRBJ1-2, with D unclear. Trimming cost V 6 bases and J 4 bases, with 9 bases left between them. The CDR3 runs 12 residues. Per the germline V gene, CDR1 is MDHEN and CDR2 is SYDVKM. This CDR3 reads CASSPRVYGYTF. Here the CDR3 DNA reads TGTGCCAGCAGCCCCCGGGTCTATGGCTACACCTTC.

V gene TRBV27 combines with J gene TRBJ2-7; D is tentatively TRBD1 or TRBD2 (6 bases each). This CDR3 spans 19 amino acids. Trimming cost V 0 bases and J 1 base, with 22 bases left between them. Germline CDR1 and CDR2: MNHEY and SMNVEV (reference sequence). This chain's CDR3 is CASSLSAFSGATKSYEQYF. The CDR3 DNA reads as TGTGCCAGCAGTTTATCGGCCTTTTCGGGGGCCACCAAATCCTACGAGCAGTACTTC.

The chain employs TRBV28 and TRBJ2-7; 11 positions agree with TRBD1. This CDR3 has 15 residues. V lost 5 bases to trimming and J lost 6 bases; unmatched junction nucleotides: 9. The germline gives CDR1 MDHEN, CDR2 SYDVKM. The CDR3 DNA reads TGTGCCAGCAGTGTGATCCGGGACAGGGGGTCCGAGCAGTACTTC. This encodes CASSVIRDRGSEQYF.

V and J are TRBV5-1 and TRBJ1-3, with 8 bases aligning to TRBD1. J was trimmed by 0 bases and V by 0 bases; bases with no gene match: 5. Germline V gives CDR1 SGHRS, CDR2 YFSETQ. This CDR3 has 17 amino acids. The CDR3 coding sequence is TGCGCCAGCAGCTTGGCCGGACAGGGCCCCTCTGGAAACACCATATATTTT. As protein: CASSLAGQGPSGNTIYF.

This sequence joins TRBV7-2 and TRBJ1-2, with D tentatively TRBD1 (5 bases). From germline, CDR1 is SGHTA and CDR2 FQGNSA. This CDR3 spans 14 amino acids. Between the trimmed V and J ends, which lost 5 bases and 6 bases, there was a span of 16 bases. CDR3 sequence (DNA): TGTGCCAGCAGCCCCTTGGGGGGGAGGGATGGCTACACCTTC. This translates into CASSPLGGRDGYTF.

The rearrangement uses TRBV15 and TRBJ2-5, with a tentative D call TRBD1 (6 bases). Looked up from germline, CDR1 is LNHNV and CDR2 is YYDKDF (reference sequence). The CDR3 consists of 16 residues. The V gene lost 1 base and the J gene lost 1 base, with 13 bases spanning the gap. The CDR3 sequence: CATSRAGRGTQETQYF. In DNA, the CDR3 is TGTGCCACCAGCAGAGCGGGCAGGGGAACCCAAGAGACCCAGTACTTC.

The J gene is TRBJ2-4, the V gene TRBV9; D is possibly TRBD2 (5 bases). V was pared by 2 bases and J by 8 bases, with 14 bases between. This CDR3 has 14 amino acids. In germline, CDR1 is SGDLS, CDR2 YYNGEE. DNA for the CDR3: TGTGCCAGCAGCGTCGGGCAGCCCGGGGACATTCAGTACTTC. This codes for CASSVGQPGDIQYF.

There are a few counts of this clone. This rearrangement joins TRBV27 to TRBJ2-4; no clear D. The germline CDR1 and CDR2 sequences are MNHEY and SMNVEV (reference sequence). The CDR3 length is 13 residues. V was clipped by 7 bases and J by 0 bases, with 7 bases between them. The CDR3 nucleotides read TGTGCCAGCAAATTTCTAGCCAAAAACATTCAGTACTTC. Protein sequence: CASKFLAKNIQYF.

A word on this clone: Other DNA sequences in this specimen translate into the identical CDR3. The chain combines TRBV18 with TRBJ1-5, with D hard to call. V was trimmed by 3 bases and J by 0 bases, leaving 6 bases between them. The CDR3 sequence is 14 residues long. From germline, CDR1 is KGHSH and CDR2 LQKENI. The CDR3 spells CASSPDNSNQPQHF. The CDR3 DNA reads as TGTGCCAGCTCACCTGATAATAGCAATCAGCCCCAGCATTTT.

DNA for the CDR3: TGTGCCAGCAGTAACCCGGGACAGGGGTCAAAAGGCTACACCTTC. Translated: CASSNPGQGSKGYTF. The chain carries TRBV6-5 and TRBJ1-2; 10 positions match TRBD1. The CDR3 is 15 amino acids. The germline CDR1 and CDR2 sequences are MNHEY and SVGAGI. The ends lost 5 bases at V and 8 bases at J; junction bases unmatched: 11.

Only one count was recorded for this clone. This chain joins TRBV5-8 and TRBJ2-7, with D hard to call. The CDR3 runs to 14 residues. Germline V gives CDR1 SGHTS, CDR2 YDEGEE. The V and J ends lost 0 bases and 0 bases respectively, with 7 bases between them. The CDR3 nucleotides are TGTGCCAGCAGCTTGGAATTATCCTCCTACGAGCAGTACTTC. It yields the protein CASSLELSSYEQYF.

The chain has TRBV11-2 and TRBJ1-2; the match to TRBD1 covers 8 bases. Germline V gene sequence: CDR1 SGHAT, CDR2 FQNNGV. The CDR3 extends over 14 amino acids. V lost 3 bases and J lost 7; bases outside the gene matches: 7. CDR3 coding DNA: TGTGCCAGCAGCTTCTCTACAGGGGGTTCTGGCTACACCTTC. Its protein product is CASSFSTGGSGYTF.

The CDR3, as DNA: TGTGCCAGCAGCGGTCGGAATGAGCAGTTCTTC. Residues: CASSGRNEQFF. The V call is TRBV28, the J call TRBJ2-1, with D hard to call. The V end lost 6 bases, the J end lost 7 bases, and 7 bases lay between the germline ends. The CDR3 length is 11 residues. Germline V gene sequence: CDR1 MDHEN, CDR2 SYDVKM.

The chain employs TRBV7-7 and TRBJ2-3; no reliable D call. V lost 6 bases and J lost 4, with 14 bases in between. Germline values: CDR1 SSHAT, CDR2 FNYEAQ (reference sequence). The CDR3 has 14 residues. The CDR3 DNA follows: TGTGCCAGCAGTGTCGGGCTCCCGGCAGATACGCAGTATTTT. Protein sequence: CASSVGLPADTQYF. Based on the CDR3 plus reference TRBV7-7 and TRBJ2-3, the full variable domain is GAGVSQSPRYKVTKRGQDVTLRCDPISSHATLYWYQQALGQGPEFLTYFNYEAQPDKSGLPSDRFSAERPEGSISTLTIQRTEQRDSAMYRCASSVGLPADTQYFGPGTRLTVL.

The CDR3 loop is CASSPRTGPYEKLFF. In DNA form, the CDR3 reads TGTGCCAGCAGTCCCCGGACCGGCCCCTATGAAAAACTGTTTTTT. This chain links TRBV6-6 with TRBJ1-4; D unclear. Germline values: CDR1 MNHNY, CDR2 SVGAGI (reference sequence). V lost 5 bases to trimming and J lost 6 bases, with 16 bases between them. The CDR3 contains 15 residues.

The rearrangement joins TRBV6-5 to TRBJ1-2, with D tentatively TRBD1 (5 bases). Germline CDR1 and CDR2: MNHEY and SVGAGI. Trimming removed 5 bases at V and 4 bases at J, with 17 bases between. This CDR3 is built from 15 residues. The CDR3 coding sequence is TGTGCCAGCAGTCAAGGGGCTTTCGGGGTCTATGGCTACACCTTC. Encoded protein: CASSQGAFGVYGYTF.

This chain joins TRBV18 and TRBJ1-1; D unclear. Trimming removed 2 bases at V and 3 bases at J, with 7 bases between. The germline V gene encodes CDR1 KGHSH and CDR2 LQKENI. The CDR3 has 13 amino acids. The CDR3 DNA is TGTGCCAGCTCACCAACCGGGGACACTGAAGCTTTCTTT. Protein product: CASSPTGDTEAFF.